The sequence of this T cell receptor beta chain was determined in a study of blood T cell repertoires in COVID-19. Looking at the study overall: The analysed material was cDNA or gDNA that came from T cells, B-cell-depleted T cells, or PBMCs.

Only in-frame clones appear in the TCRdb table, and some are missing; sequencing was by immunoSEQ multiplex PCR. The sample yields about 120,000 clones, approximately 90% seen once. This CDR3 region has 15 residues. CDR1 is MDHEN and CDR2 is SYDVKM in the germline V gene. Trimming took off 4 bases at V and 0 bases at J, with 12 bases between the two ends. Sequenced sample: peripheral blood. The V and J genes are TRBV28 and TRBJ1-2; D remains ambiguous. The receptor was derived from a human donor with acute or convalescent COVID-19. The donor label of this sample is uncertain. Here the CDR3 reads CASSSGFGANYGYTF. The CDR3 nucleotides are TGTGCCAGCAGTTCTGGATTTGGAGCTAACTATGGCTACACCTTC.